A single TCR beta chain is shown here with its context. This sample was taken from a study of blood T cell repertoires in COVID-19. Repertoires were generated with immunoSEQ multiplex PCR, while TCRdb's copy carries only in-frame clones and drops some. The table shows under 300,000 clones, with less than 90% occurring only once. This sequence was found in a woman aged 30 to 39 with COVID-19, enrolled during active disease. Sequences were obtained from peripheral blood.

CDR3 region: CASSQARGETQYF. The CDR3 region has the DNA TGCGCCAGCAGCCAAGCCAGGGGAGAGACCCAGTACTTC. V gene TRBV4-1 combines with J gene TRBJ2-5, with a weak D call TRBD1 (6 bases). This CDR3 contains 13 residues. The V end was cut by 1 base, the J end by 4 bases, with 7 bases between. The germline V gene encodes CDR1 MGHRA and CDR2 YSYEKL.